The 7 T cell receptor beta chains given below trace back to one sample, sequenced in a study of cytomegalovirus exposure and HLA in healthy donors. PCR involved 60 Vbeta and 13 Jbeta primers. Profiled with immunoSEQ multiplex PCR; TCRdb holds only in-frame clones, not every one. The profile shows some 130,000 clones, under 85% of them singletons. Sequencing used PBMCs. The source is a man in his thirties or forties in good health and CMV-seronegative.

The V and J genes are TRBV7-9 and TRBJ1-5; D may be TRBD1 (5 bases). This CDR3 comprises 15 residues. CDR1 SEHNR and CDR2 FQNEAQ come from the germline V gene (reference sequence). Trimming stripped 5 bases from V and 5 bases from J, with 16 bases between. The DNA for the CDR3 is TGTGCCAGCAGCCCAGGTCCGGGGGAGGATCAGCCCCAGCATTTT. Protein product: CASSPGPGEDQPQHF. Complete variable domain (other parts from reference TRBV7-9 and TRBJ1-5): DTGVSQNPRHKITKRGQNVTFRCDPISEHNRLYWYRQTLGQGPEFLTYFQNEAQLEKSRLLSDRFSAERPKGSFSTLEIQRTEQGDSAMYLCASSPGPGEDQPQHFGDGTRLSIL.

The gene calls are TRBV28 and TRBJ2-7; a weak D match, TRBD2 (7 bases). Germline V lookup: CDR1 MDHEN, CDR2 SYDVKM. CDR3 length: 14 residues. V dropped 3 bases and J dropped 2 bases, with 11 bases sitting between them. CDR3 DNA: TGTGCCAGCAGTTTTACGGGGGGCGCCTACGAGCAGTACTTC. It specifies CASSFTGGAYEQYF.

The V call is TRBV6-4, the J call TRBJ2-7, with 8 bases identical to TRBD1. This CDR3 region has 14 residues. Germline V gene sequence: CDR1 MRHNA, CDR2 SNTAGT. Trimming removed 5 bases from V and 3 bases from J; junction bases left unmatched: 6. CDR3 amino acids: CASSPPGQVYEQYF. CDR3 nucleotide sequence: TGTGCCAGCAGTCCACCGGGACAGGTCTACGAGCAGTACTTC.

This sequence joins TRBV6-1 and TRBJ1-5; maybe TRBD1 (6 bases). The CDR3 length is 14 residues. Trimming left V 7 bases short and J 2 bases short, with 12 bases between. Per the germline V gene, CDR1 is MNHNS and CDR2 is SASEGT. The DNA for the CDR3 is TGTGCCAGCAAGGGGGGGGCGGGCAATCAGCCCCAGCATTTT. Its translation is CASKGGAGNQPQHF.

This chain links TRBV6-1 with TRBJ2-5, with D possibly TRBD2 on 5 matching bases. Germline lookup yields CDR1 MNHNS and CDR2 SASEGT. The V end lost 5 bases, the J end lost 5 bases, and 12 bases lay between the germline ends. The CDR3 is 13 residues long. CDR3 sequence: CASSSGIGETQYF. The CDR3 DNA reads TGTGCCAGCAGTTCGGGGATTGGCGAGACCCAGTACTTC.

The chain recombines TRBV10-3 with TRBJ2-7; D might be TRBD1 (7 bases). The CDR3 totals 14 residues. V shed 6 bases and J shed 0 bases, with 12 bases lying between them. Germline assignment: CDR1 ENHRY and CDR2 SYGVKD. CDR3 in amino acids: CAIRAGGLSYEQYF. The CDR3 nucleotides read TGTGCCATCAGGGCAGGGGGGCTCTCCTACGAGCAGTACTTC.

This clone occurred a few times. V and J are TRBV30 and TRBJ2-5; possible D gene TRBD1, 6 bases. The length of the CDR3 is 13 residues. The germline V gene encodes CDR1 GTSNPN and CDR2 SVGIG (reference sequence). V was shortened by 4 bases and J by 5 bases, with 14 bases between the two germline ends. CDR3 DNA sequence: TGTGCCTGGAATAATGGGGGCGGGGAGACCCAGTACTTC. Translating it yields CAWNNGGGETQYF. The whole variable domain, remainder taken from reference TRBV30 and TRBJ2-5, is SQTIHQWPATLVQPVGSPLSLECTVEGTSNPNLYWYRQAAGRGLQLLFYSVGIGQISSEVPQNLSASRPQDRQFILSSKKLLLSDSGFYLCAWNNGGGETQYFGPGTRLLVL.